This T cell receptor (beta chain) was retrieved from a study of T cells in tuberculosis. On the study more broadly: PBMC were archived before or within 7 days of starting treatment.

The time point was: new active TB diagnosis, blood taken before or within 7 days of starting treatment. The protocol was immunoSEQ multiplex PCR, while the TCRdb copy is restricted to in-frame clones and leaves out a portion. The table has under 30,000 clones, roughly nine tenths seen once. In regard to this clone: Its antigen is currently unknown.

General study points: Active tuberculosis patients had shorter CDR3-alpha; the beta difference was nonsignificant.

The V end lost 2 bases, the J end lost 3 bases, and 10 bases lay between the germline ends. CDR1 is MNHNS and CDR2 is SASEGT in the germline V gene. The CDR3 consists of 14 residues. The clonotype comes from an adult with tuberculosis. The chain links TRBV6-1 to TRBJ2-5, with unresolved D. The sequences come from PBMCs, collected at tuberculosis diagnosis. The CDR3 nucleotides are TGTGCCAGCAGTGAATGGGCCAGTAAAGAGACCCAGTACTTC. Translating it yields CASSEWASKETQYF.